This T cell receptor beta chain was identified in a study of response to subunit inactivated influenza vaccine. Study-level findings and limits: Authors suggested each seasonal influenza vaccination recruits few new T cells.

TCRdb fed the RT-PCR reads into MiXCR, producing one record per CDR3 protein. The table lists 550,000 to 800,000 distinct CDR3 sequences, about a sixth of them singletons. The CDR3 has 15 amino acids. Trimming shortened V by 6 bases and J by 2 bases, and 16 bases separated the two germline ends. In its sample, this clonotype was seen many times. Its antigen is not known. The sequencing here drew on PBMCs from blood, taken roughly 12 days after vaccination. The chain is built from TRBV12-3 or TRBV12-4 and TRBJ1-1; unclear D gene. This TCR came from a man aged 50 to 59 who received an inactivated influenza vaccine. CDR3: CASSFFPQLNTEAFF. For the CDR3, the DNA is TGTGCCAGCAGCTTTTTCCCCCAACTTAACACTGAAGCTTTCTTT.